Listed here are 20 T cell receptor beta chains from one sample, sequenced in a study of control samples from healthy donors and cancer patients. Assay: immunoSEQ multiplex PCR; the TCRdb copy retains only in-frame clones and omits some. The sample has around 100,000 clones, more than 90% seen once. The sample was blood. These receptors all come from a human donor in good health. The donor label of this sample is uncertain.

The chain uses TRBV13 and TRBJ2-5, with 14 nucleotides matching TRBD2. V trimming: 0 bases; J trimming: 3 bases; junction bases outside the gene matches: 0. The CDR3 sequence is 16 residues long. Germline CDR1 is PRHDT and CDR2 is FYEKMQ (reference sequence). CDR3: CASSLGGLAGEETQYF. The CDR3 DNA reads as TGTGCCAGCAGCTTAGGGGGACTAGCGGGGGAAGAGACCCAGTACTTC.

The CDR3 nucleotides are TGTGCCAGCAGTTACTCGGTAGGGGAGAGTTTCAATGAGCAGTTCTTC. Translated: CASSYSVGESFNEQFF. The gene calls are TRBV6-5 and TRBJ2-1; perhaps D is TRBD1 or TRBD2 (5 bases each). Germline V CDR1 and CDR2: MNHEY, SVGAGI. The V end lost 0 bases, the J end lost 6 bases, and 15 bases lay between the germline ends. The CDR3 has 16 residues.

The chain is built from TRBV20-1 and TRBJ2-5; TRBD2 might be the D (6 bases). CDR1 is DFQATT, CDR2 SNEGSKA, per germline (reference sequence). V shed 4 bases and J shed 5 bases, with 8 bases lying between them. There are 11 residues in the CDR3. The CDR3 loop is CSAIADETQYF. CDR3 DNA sequence: TGCAGTGCTATAGCGGACGAGACCCAGTACTTC.

This chain uses TRBV24-1 with TRBJ1-1, with 9 nucleotides matching TRBD1. The trim removed 6 bases at V and 7 bases at J, leaving 5 bases unmatched. Germline V gene data show CDR1 as KGHDR and CDR2 as SFDVKD. CDR3 length: 13 amino acids. CDR3 loop: CATSTQGAGEAFF. DNA of the CDR3: TGTGCCACCAGTACACAGGGGGCAGGTGAAGCTTTCTTT.

The rearrangement uses TRBV11-2 and TRBJ2-5, with D perhaps matching TRBD2 (6 bases). V was trimmed by 1 base and J by 5 bases, leaving 14 bases between them. CDR1 is SGHAT, CDR2 FQNNGV, per germline. The CDR3 consists of 15 residues. The CDR3 nucleotides read TGTGCCAGCAGCTTAGTGCGGGGTGATTTGGAGACCCAGTACTTC. Translation gives CASSLVRGDLETQYF.

The chain employs TRBV5-1 and TRBJ1-2; 8 bases map to TRBD1. Germline V gene sequence: CDR1 SGHRS, CDR2 YFSETQ. V trimming: 4 bases; J trimming: 4 bases; junction bases outside the gene matches: 3. CDR3 length: 13 residues. The CDR3 sequence is CASSLGQVYGYTF. CDR3 in DNA: TGCGCCAGCAGCCTGGGACAGGTCTATGGCTACACCTTC.

The rearrangement links TRBV5-5 to TRBJ2-6, with 8 bases aligning to TRBD1. Germline V gene lookup returns CDR1 SGHKS and CDR2 YYEKEE (reference sequence). CDR3 size: 17 residues. Trimming at V came to 2 bases and at J to 1 base, leaving 5 bases not matched to a gene. The CDR3 region has the DNA TGTGCCAGCAGCTTAGTCCAGGGGGCGTCTGGGGCCAACGTCCTGACTTTC. Protein product: CASSLVQGASGANVLTF.

The J gene is TRBJ1-5, the V gene TRBV29-1; a possible D gene is TRBD1 (5 bases). V lost 4 bases and J lost 0, with 10 bases in between. The CDR3 is 14 amino acids. Germline CDR1 SQVTM, CDR2 ANQGSEA. CDR3 region: CSVGDRHSNQPQHF. The CDR3 DNA is TGCAGCGTTGGGGACCGACATAGCAATCAGCCCCAGCATTTT.

The chain has TRBV12-3 or TRBV12-4 and TRBJ2-7; D is uncertain. The CDR3 is 11 residues long. The germline V and J ends were trimmed by 6 bases and 6 bases, with 9 bases remaining between them. Here the CDR3 DNA reads TGTGCCAGCAGCCAGTCGCGCGAGCAGTACTTC. Translating it yields CASSQSREQYF.

V usage is TRBV11-2 and J usage is TRBJ2-6, with 7 positions matching TRBD2. The ends lost 0 bases at V and 3 bases at J; junction bases unmatched: 5. Per germline, CDR1 SGHAT and CDR2 FQNNGV. This CDR3 has 17 residues. This chain's CDR3 is CASSLDRAGVGANVLTF. The DNA of the CDR3 is TGTGCCAGCAGCTTAGATCGTGCGGGGGTTGGGGCCAACGTCCTGACTTTC.

CDR3 region: CSARVGEKLFF. DNA for the CDR3: TGCAGTGCTAGAGTTGGTGAAAAACTGTTTTTT. V is TRBV20-1 and J is TRBJ1-4, with unresolved D. The CDR3 is 11 amino acids. The V end was cut by 1 base, the J end by 7 bases, with 4 bases between. Germline values: CDR1 DFQATT, CDR2 SNEGSKA (reference sequence).

The chain combines TRBV27 with TRBJ1-5; D is ambiguous. V was clipped by 6 bases and J by 6 bases, with 12 bases between them. The length of the CDR3 is 13 residues. CDR1 is MNHEY and CDR2 is SMNVEV in the germline V gene (reference sequence). The CDR3 sequence is CASSWGWRQPQHF. The CDR3 DNA follows: TGTGCCAGCAGCTGGGGATGGCGTCAGCCCCAGCATTTT.

In its sample, this clone was seen once. The chain recombines TRBV29-1 with TRBJ2-3, with D unresolved. Between the trimmed V and J ends, which lost 7 bases and 4 bases, there was a span of 12 bases. Germline loops: CDR1 SQVTM, CDR2 ANQGSEA. The CDR3 has 12 residues. The CDR3 DNA reads TGCAGCGCATCGTGGAGTCCAGATACGCAGTATTTT. It translates to CSASWSPDTQYF.

The rearrangement joins TRBV9 to TRBJ2-1, with D perhaps TRBD2 (5 bases). This CDR3 spans 15 amino acids. Germline V gene data show CDR1 as SGDLS and CDR2 as YYNGEE. V lost 3 bases to trimming and J lost 9 bases, with 19 bases between them. The CDR3 spells CASSGSAETYAEQFF. The DNA of the CDR3 is TGTGCCAGCAGCGGGTCAGCGGAAACGTATGCTGAGCAGTTCTTC.

This clone was seen only a few times. The chain has TRBV5-4 and TRBJ2-5; TRBD2 agrees at 10 bases. CDR1 and CDR2 (germline): SGHNT, YYREEE (reference sequence). The CDR3 spans 16 residues. The trim removed 0 bases at V and 2 bases at J, leaving 4 bases unmatched. In nucleotides, the CDR3 is TGTGCCAGCAGCTTGGGAGCGGGGGGGCTTCAAGAGACCCAGTACTTC. This codes for CASSLGAGGLQETQYF.

The chain is built from TRBV5-1 and TRBJ1-5, with D perhaps matching TRBD1 (6 bases). This CDR3 contains 13 residues. Trimming left V 3 bases short and J 4 bases short, with 8 bases between. Germline lookup yields CDR1 SGHRS and CDR2 YFSETQ. Here the CDR3 reads CASSSDSNQPQHF. The CDR3 bases are TGCGCCAGCAGCTCGGACAGTAATCAGCCCCAGCATTTT.

The chain links TRBV7-2 to TRBJ1-1; a possible D gene is TRBD1 (6 bases). The length of the CDR3 is 14 residues. From germline, CDR1 is SGHTA and CDR2 FQGNSA. Trimming stripped 5 bases from V and 1 base from J, with 11 bases between. In DNA, the CDR3 is TGTGCCAGCAGCCCGGGGGGGCCGAACACTGAAGCTTTCTTT. This encodes CASSPGGPNTEAFF.

The chain employs TRBV5-8 and TRBJ2-1, with 9 bases identical to TRBD1. Germline trimming cut 0 bases from V and 6 bases from J; bases unmatched to any gene: 7. Germline V gene sequence: CDR1 SGHTS, CDR2 YDEGEE. This CDR3 has 16 amino acids. The CDR3 bases are TGTGCCAGCAGCTTGGCCCTGTCGACAGGGGGCAATGAGCAGTTCTTC. The encoded protein is CASSLALSTGGNEQFF.

This CDR3 is CASTTSSRHYEQYF. Here the CDR3 DNA reads TGTGCCAGCACCACATCAAGCAGACACTACGAGCAGTACTTC. The chain couples TRBV3-1 (or the pseudogene TRBV3-2) to TRBJ2-7; no definite D call. The V end lost 7 bases, the J end lost 3 bases, and 16 bases lay between the germline ends. Germline V lookup: CDR1 LGHDT, CDR2 YNNKEL (reference sequence). The CDR3 contains 14 residues.

This clone was seen more than once but under ten times. The V gene is TRBV5-6, the J gene TRBJ1-2, with a possible D match to TRBD1 (6 bases). This CDR3 region has 14 residues. The germline V gene has CDR1 SGHDT and CDR2 YYEEEE. V dropped 4 bases and J dropped 8 bases, with 18 bases sitting between them. DNA of the CDR3: TGTGCCAGCAGCCTGTACGGGGGCGCGGAGGGCTACACCTTC. Protein product: CASSLYGGAEGYTF.